This T cell receptor beta chain was sequenced in a study of Ad26.COV2.S vaccination and SARS-CoV-2 variants. The method was immunoSEQ multiplex PCR; TCRdb's version includes in-frame clones alone and lacks a portion of them. This sample has hundreds of thousands of clones, with about 92% found just once. V gave up 8 bases and J gave up 2 bases, with 12 bases separating them. The CDR3 covers 13 residues. From germline, CDR1 is MDHEN and CDR2 SYDVKM. The treatment was: some 20 received Ad26.COV2.S at low or high dose, single or two shots; five or six received placebo; per-sample allocation not given. The samples date from day 63 after the first vaccine or placebo injection.

The chain carries TRBV28 and TRBJ1-1; a weak D match, TRBD1 (5 bases). The clonotype originates from a person aged 18-60 years who received the Ad26.COV2.S COVID-19 vaccine or a placebo. The sample here was peripheral blood, taken in a trial of Ad26.COV2.S vaccine versus placebo. CDR3 coding DNA: TGTGCCAGCGGTTGGGGGGATAACACTGAAGCTTTCTTT. Its protein is CASGWGDNTEAFF.